The sequence of this T cell receptor beta chain was determined in a study of blood T cells in healthy people across ages. Using a J-beta primer mix together with a sample-barcoded 5' primer, a second PCR was run for roughly 7 to 11 cycles. TCRdb used MiXCR to reprocess the 5' RACE reads, holding one entry per CDR3 protein. Here the sample spans around 990,000 distinct CDR3 sequences, approximately 26% being singletons. Study-level findings and limits: Aged donors had fewer naive CD4+ cells and lower diversity than long-lived donors.

The germline V gene encodes CDR1 DFQATT and CDR2 SNEGSKA (reference sequence). This CDR3 spans 15 amino acids. The V and J ends lost 0 bases and 2 bases, in that order; junction bases with no gene match: 6. Researchers collected approximately 9.9 milliliters of peripheral blood from every single donor. This clonotype was seen a few times. Its antigen is still unknown. This same sample was also taken into another study, of T cells of mothers and their children. As reported in that work: Donors were a few healthy Caucasian mothers and their six children. Similar effects of thymic selection on TCR recombination output were recorded in related and unrelated pairs.

Sequenced: blood. The chain uses TRBV20-1 and TRBJ1-2; 7 nucleotides line up with TRBD1. This TCR was recovered from a girl aged 2 to 10 in good health. CDR3 sequence: CSARDVKGANYGYTF. Written as DNA, the CDR3 is TGCAGTGCTAGAGATGTCAAGGGGGCCAACTATGGCTACACCTTC.